This is a list of T cell receptor beta chains from one sample in a study of cytomegalovirus exposure and HLA in healthy donors. Only in-frame clones appear in the TCRdb table, and some are missing; sequencing was by immunoSEQ multiplex PCR. Here the sample table reports about 110,000 clones. The sample consisted of PBMCs. These receptors all stem from a man aged 45-65 years in good health and CMV-seronegative. CDR3s include the opening cysteine and the closing phenylalanine or tryptophan. A D gene is named only where the DNA matches it firmly.

TRBJ1-5 | TRBV27 | TRBD1 | TGTGCCAGCAGTTCTCAGGGGGGATCGGGCAATCAGCCCCAGCATTTT | CASSSQGGSGNQPQHF
TRBJ2-1 | TRBV2 | NA | TGTGCCAGCAGTGCCCGCTCCACAGGTAATGAGCAGTTCTTC | CASSARSTGNEQFF
TRBJ2-7 | TRBV30 | TRBD1 | TGTGCCTGGAGTGACGTCAGGGGGAACGAGCAGTACTTC | CAWSDVRGNEQYF
TRBJ2-7 | TRBV7-9 | NA | TGTGCCAGCAGCGCCAGGTCCGAGCAGTACTTC | CASSARSEQYF
TRBJ2-1 | TRBV6-5 | NA | TGTGCCAGCAGTTACTTGAGGGGGAGCTCCTACAATGAGCAGTTCTTC | CASSYLRGSSYNEQFF
TRBJ1-2 | TRBV4-2 | NA | TGTGCCAGCAGCCAAGATCAGGGTAGTAGCTATGGCTACACCTTC | CASSQDQGSSYGYTF
TRBJ1-6 | TRBV5-1 | TRBD1 | TGCGCCAGCAGCGGGGACAGGGCCGTAAATTCACCCCTCCACTTT | CASSGDRAVNSPLHF
TRBJ1-1 | TRBV6-5 | NA | TGTGCCAGCAGTTACTCGAGGGCCACTGAAGCTTTCTTT | CASSYSRATEAFF
TRBJ1-1 | TRBV19 | NA | TGTGCCAGTAGTATTACAGGGATAATGAACACTGAAGCTTTCTTT | CASSITGIMNTEAFF
TRBJ2-7 | TRBV5-1 | NA | TGCGCCAGCAGCTTGTACGGAGACGCCTACGAGCAGTACTTC | CASSLYGDAYEQYF